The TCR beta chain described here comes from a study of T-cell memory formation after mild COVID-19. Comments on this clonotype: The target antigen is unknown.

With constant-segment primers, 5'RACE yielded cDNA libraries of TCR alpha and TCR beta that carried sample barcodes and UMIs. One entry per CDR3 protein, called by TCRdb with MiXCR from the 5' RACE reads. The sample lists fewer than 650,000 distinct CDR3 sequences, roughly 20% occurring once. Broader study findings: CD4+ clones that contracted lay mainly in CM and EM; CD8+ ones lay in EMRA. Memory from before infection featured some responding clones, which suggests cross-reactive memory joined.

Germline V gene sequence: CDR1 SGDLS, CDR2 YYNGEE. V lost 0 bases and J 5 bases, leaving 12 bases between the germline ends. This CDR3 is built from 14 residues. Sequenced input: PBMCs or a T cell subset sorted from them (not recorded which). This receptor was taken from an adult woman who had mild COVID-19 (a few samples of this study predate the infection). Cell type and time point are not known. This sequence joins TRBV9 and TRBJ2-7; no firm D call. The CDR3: CASSVAGRSHEQYF. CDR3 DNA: TGTGCCAGCAGCGTAGCGGGCAGGTCCCACGAGCAGTACTTC.